The 5 T cell receptor beta chains presented below share a single source sample, sequenced in a study of cytomegalovirus exposure and HLA in healthy donors. The study ran its PCR with 60 Vbeta and 13 Jbeta primers. Some clones are missing from TCRdb's copy, which holds only in-frame ones; the method was immunoSEQ multiplex PCR. The repertoire holds over 150,000 clones, with over 70% as singletons. The sample consisted of PBMCs. The receptors were gathered from a woman in her twenties or thirties in good health and CMV-seronegative.

The rearrangement links TRBV5-1 to TRBJ2-5, with D possibly being TRBD1 (5 bases). Germline CDR1 and CDR2: SGHRS and YFSETQ. The CDR3 has 12 amino acids. V shed 0 bases and J shed 5 bases, with 5 bases lying between them. The CDR3 nucleotides read TGCGCCAGCAGCTTGGAGGGGGAGACCCAGTACTTC. Its translation: CASSLEGETQYF.

This rearrangement joins TRBV10-3 to TRBJ2-7; 10 bases match TRBD1. The germline V gene has CDR1 ENHRY and CDR2 SYGVKD. After removal of 11 bases from V and 7 bases from J, the junction contained 5 bases not matched to a gene. This CDR3 is 11 amino acids long. Written as DNA, the CDR3 is TGTGCCGCCGACAGGGGGCTAGAGCAGTACTTC. Translation: CAADRGLEQYF.

The J gene is TRBJ2-2, the V gene TRBV7-8; 7 positions agree with TRBD2. Germline V lookup: CDR1 SGHVS, CDR2 FQNEAQ. With V trimmed by 5 bases and J by 0 bases, 6 bases remained unmatched. The CDR3 contains 16 residues. The CDR3 region has the DNA TGTGCCAGCAGCCCAATTAGCGGGCCGAACACCGGGGAGCTGTTTTTT. Protein product: CASSPISGPNTGELFF.

The chain uses TRBV27 and TRBJ2-5; 8 nucleotides align to TRBD1. The CDR3 loop spans 13 amino acids. Trimming took 6 bases from V and 4 from J; bases not matched to a gene: 4. Germline lookup yields CDR1 MNHEY and CDR2 SMNVEV (reference sequence). The CDR3 DNA reads TGTGCCAGCAGAACGACAGGGGTAGAGACCCAGTACTTC. This sequence encodes CASRTTGVETQYF.

This clone appeared a few times. The chain uses TRBV11-2 and TRBJ2-3; weak D call: TRBD2 (5 bases). Germline CDR1 reads SGHAT; CDR2 reads FQNNGV. The V end lost 0 bases, the J end lost 2 bases, and 9 bases lay between the germline ends. The length of the CDR3 is 15 residues. The CDR3 loop is CASSLDRGDTDTQYF. The CDR3 coding sequence is TGTGCCAGCAGCTTAGATCGGGGAGACACAGATACGCAGTATTTT.